This entry lists 25 T cell receptor beta chains sequenced from one sample in a study of T cell changes during pregnancy in multiple sclerosis. TCRdb's copy holds only in-frame clones and misses some; the assay was immunoSEQ multiplex PCR. The table lists approximately 100,000 clones, roughly 93% of them singletons. This specimen consisted of peripheral blood, obtained in the first trimester of pregnancy. These receptors originate from a female donor with multiple sclerosis, enrolled in a pregnancy study.

The chain carries TRBV9 and TRBJ2-1; D perhaps matches TRBD1 (5 bases). With 3 bases removed from V and 0 bases from J, the gap between germline ends came to 10 bases. CDR1 SGDLS and CDR2 YYNGEE come from the germline V gene. CDR3 length equals 15 residues. CDR3 residues: CASSADSTSYNEQFF. The CDR3 DNA sequence: TGTGCCAGCAGCGCAGACAGCACCTCCTACAATGAGCAGTTCTTC.

This clone was counted a single time. The chain is built from TRBV7-2 and TRBJ1-3; D possibly corresponds to TRBD1 (5 bases). V was trimmed by 5 bases and J by 8 bases, leaving 16 bases between them. Germline V gene data show CDR1 as SGHTA and CDR2 as FQGNSA. CDR3 length equals 14 residues. CDR3 nucleotides: TGTGCCAGCAGCATCCGGGTCGGAGGGGACACCATATATTTT. Translated: CASSIRVGGDTIYF.

This chain joins TRBV7-2 and TRBJ2-1; TRBD2 matches 8 bases. The CDR3 consists of 15 residues. CDR1 is SGHTA and CDR2 is FQGNSA in the germline V gene. V lost 3 bases and J lost 4; bases outside the gene matches: 5. For the CDR3, the DNA is TGTGCCAGCAGCTTGGGAGCGGGGGCATACAATGAGCAGTTCTTC. It specifies CASSLGAGAYNEQFF.

The chain links TRBV5-1 to TRBJ2-5; 12 bases agree with TRBD2. The V gene end was trimmed by 7 bases and the J gene end by 5 bases; junction bases not matched to a gene: 15. The CDR3 loop spans 17 amino acids. Germline CDR1 SGHRS, CDR2 YFSETQ. The CDR3 sequence: CASGGLAGPQSRETQYF. In DNA form, the CDR3 reads TGCGCCAGCGGCGGACTAGCGGGGCCCCAGTCGAGGGAGACCCAGTACTTC.

The V and J genes are TRBV11-3 and TRBJ2-1; 13 bases align to TRBD2. Germline trimming cut 5 bases from V and 5 bases from J; bases unmatched to any gene: 9. The CDR3 has 17 amino acids. CDR1 SGHNT and CDR2 YENEEA come from the germline V gene. CDR3 nucleotide sequence: TGTGCCAGCAGCCCCCAGGGACTAGCGGGGAGTAACAATGAGCAGTTCTTC. Encoded protein: CASSPQGLAGSNNEQFF.

The chain joins TRBV13 to TRBJ2-3; 8 bases are a match to TRBD2. V dropped 1 base and J dropped 1; count of bases not matched to a gene: 1. The CDR3 consists of 15 residues. Germline CDR1 reads PRHDT; CDR2 reads FYEKMQ (reference sequence). The CDR3 region has the DNA TGTGCCAGCAGCTTAGTCGGGGGGGGCACAGATACGCAGTATTTT. Translating it yields CASSLVGGGTDTQYF.

The V gene is TRBV6-1, the J gene TRBJ1-6; 10 bases align to TRBD1. The germline CDR1 and CDR2 sequences are MNHNS and SASEGT. This CDR3 has 15 residues. With 1 base clipped from V and 9 bases from J, the junction kept 3 bases outside the gene matches. DNA for the CDR3: TGTGCCAGCAGTGAAGGACAGGGGGCGGGTTCACCCCTCCACTTT. Amino acids: CASSEGQGAGSPLHF.

The chain joins TRBV2 to TRBJ1-4, with 8 nucleotides matching TRBD1. The CDR3 is 14 amino acids. J lost 8 bases, V lost 6 bases, and 8 bases had no gene match. The germline V gene encodes CDR1 SNHLY and CDR2 FYNNEI. CDR3 nucleotides: TGTGCCAGCAGAGGAGCGACAGGGGAAGAAAAACTGTTTTTT. Encoded protein: CASRGATGEEKLFF.

The chain combines TRBV18 with TRBJ2-1; D gene uncertain. V shed 3 bases and J shed 7 bases, with 4 bases lying between them. CDR1 is KGHSH, CDR2 LQKENI, per germline. CDR3 length equals 11 residues. The CDR3 region is CASSPKNEQFF. CDR3 DNA: TGTGCCAGCTCACCTAAAAATGAGCAGTTCTTC.

This chain uses TRBV4-1 with TRBJ2-3; the match to TRBD2 covers 8 bases. Germline loops: CDR1 MGHRA, CDR2 YSYEKL. The trim removed 7 bases at V and 0 bases at J, leaving 9 bases unmatched. The CDR3 length is 16 residues. The CDR3 nucleotides are TGCGCCAGCAACGATGGACGGGGGGGTAGCACAGATACGCAGTATTTT. Translating gives CASNDGRGGSTDTQYF.

The V and J genes are TRBV6-6 and TRBJ1-2; TRBD1 agrees at 8 bases. V gave up 6 bases and J gave up 6 bases; unmatched junction bases: 9. CDR3 size: 14 residues. Germline V lookup: CDR1 MNHNY, CDR2 SVGAGI (reference sequence). The CDR3 sequence: CASRTFRDRNGYTF. The CDR3 bases are TGTGCCAGCAGGACATTCCGGGACAGGAATGGCTACACCTTC.

The chain is built from TRBV5-1 and TRBJ1-3; the D is unclear. Germline CDR1 SGHRS, CDR2 YFSETQ. Trimming took off 4 bases at V and 0 bases at J, with 8 bases between the two ends. This CDR3 region has 14 residues. The CDR3 region is CASSREFSGNTIYF. CDR3 bases: TGCGCCAGCAGCCGAGAGTTCTCTGGAAACACCATATATTTT.

This chain links TRBV2 with TRBJ1-2, with D perhaps matching TRBD1 (5 bases). This CDR3 region has 15 residues. CDR1 is SNHLY, CDR2 FYNNEI, per germline. V was cut by 10 bases and J by 0 bases, with 18 bases left in between. CDR3 DNA sequence: TGTGCCACCATGGGTGGGGCGCCTACTAACTATGGCTACACCTTC. It codes for CATMGGAPTNYGYTF.

V gene TRBV11-2 combines with J gene TRBJ2-7; TRBD2 matches 8 bases. Germline V CDR1 and CDR2: SGHAT, FQNNGV. The CDR3 is made up of 15 amino acids. V lost 4 bases to trimming and J lost 2 bases; unmatched junction nucleotides: 7. CDR3 nucleotides: TGTGCCAGCAGCTACACAGGGACTAGGGCCTACGAGCAGTACTTC. It translates to CASSYTGTRAYEQYF.

The chain's CDR3 is CASSQDQRGAGEQFF. CDR3 nucleotide sequence: TGCGCCAGCAGCCAAGATCAGCGGGGGGCGGGTGAGCAGTTCTTC. The chain joins TRBV4-1 to TRBJ2-1, with TRBD2 matching 9 bases. Germline V gene lookup returns CDR1 MGHRA and CDR2 YSYEKL. CDR3 size: 15 residues. Trimming removed 0 bases from V and 9 bases from J; junction bases left unmatched: 6.

The rearrangement uses TRBV10-3 and TRBJ1-2, with 8 bases fitting TRBD1. The germline V gene encodes CDR1 ENHRY and CDR2 SYGVKD. This CDR3 is 14 amino acids long. J lost 4 bases, V lost 0 bases, and 1 base had no gene match. The CDR3 bases are TGTGCCATCAGTGAGTCTACAGGGGGCTATGGCTACACCTTC. It yields the protein CAISESTGGYGYTF.

The chain joins TRBV7-9 to TRBJ2-3; 13 positions match TRBD2. The junction had 5 bases not matched to a gene; V was cut back by 0 bases and J by 2 bases. The germline CDR1 and CDR2 sequences are SEHNR and FQNEAQ (reference sequence). The CDR3 length is 18 residues. Here the CDR3 reads CASSLAGLAGVITDTQYF. The CDR3 DNA is TGTGCCAGCAGCTTAGCCGGACTAGCGGGGGTGATCACAGATACGCAGTATTTT.

The chain combines TRBV27 with TRBJ2-7; D is perhaps TRBD2 (5 bases). V was pared by 7 bases and J by 3 bases, with 7 bases between. Germline CDR1 reads MNHEY; CDR2 reads SMNVEV (reference sequence). This CDR3 is 11 amino acids long. The CDR3 DNA follows: TGTGCCAGCAAGGCGGGCTACGAGCAGTACTTC. Its translation: CASKAGYEQYF.

This chain connects TRBV7-9 to TRBJ1-5; D is possibly TRBD1 (5 bases). Trimming removed 0 bases from V and 5 bases from J, with 11 bases in between. This CDR3 has 15 residues. In germline, CDR1 is SEHNR, CDR2 FQNEAQ (reference sequence). In nucleotides, the CDR3 is TGTGCCAGCAGCTTAGCCGGGGGTATCGATCAGCCCCAGCATTTT. Amino acid sequence: CASSLAGGIDQPQHF.

The J gene is TRBJ2-1, the V gene TRBV30; 9 bases line up with TRBD2. Germline V lookup: CDR1 GTSNPN, CDR2 SVGIG (reference sequence). Trimming removed 5 bases from V and 3 bases from J; junction bases left unmatched: 14. This CDR3 has 17 residues. The CDR3 protein is CAWEKGLAGGGYNEQFF. The DNA for the CDR3 is TGTGCCTGGGAGAAAGGTCTGGCGGGGGGGGGCTACAATGAGCAGTTCTTC.

In this sample, this clone turned up a few times. The chain links TRBV5-4 to TRBJ1-6; D is ambiguous. V shed 4 bases and J shed 8 bases, with 13 bases lying between them. The CDR3 spans 14 residues. CDR1 is SGHNT and CDR2 is YYREEE in the germline V gene (reference sequence). Here the CDR3 reads CASSTMTKDSPLHF. The CDR3 nucleotides are TGTGCCAGCAGCACAATGACTAAAGATTCACCCCTCCACTTT.

This chain joins TRBV19 and TRBJ2-1; 7 nucleotides align to TRBD2. The germline gives CDR1 LNHDA, CDR2 SQIVND (reference sequence). The ends lost 3 bases at V and 5 bases at J; junction bases unmatched: 1. CDR3 length: 13 residues. CDR3 region: CASSMAGDNEQFF. CDR3 DNA sequence: TGTGCCAGTAGTATGGCGGGGGACAATGAGCAGTTCTTC.

This clone was seen once. This rearrangement joins TRBV7-6 to TRBJ2-7; tentative D call: TRBD2 (6 bases). V lost 0 bases to trimming and J lost 7 bases, with 19 bases between them. Germline CDR1 and CDR2: SGHVS and FNYEAQ. CDR3 length: 16 residues. The CDR3 nucleotides are TGTGCCAGCAGCTTAGCCGGCGGGGTGCTACTTCGTGAGCAGTACTTC. Translating gives CASSLAGGVLLREQYF.

The gene calls are TRBV27 and TRBJ1-6, with 8 bases fitting TRBD1. In germline, CDR1 is MNHEY, CDR2 SMNVEV (reference sequence). J lost 10 bases, V lost 5 bases, and 10 bases had no gene match. The CDR3 is 15 residues long. This chain's CDR3 is CASSINRGMGSPLHF. The CDR3 DNA is TGTGCCAGCAGTATTAACAGGGGGATGGGGTCACCCCTCCACTTT.

The V call is TRBV6-6, the J call TRBJ1-6; a weak D match, TRBD1 (5 bases). The CDR3 length is 16 residues. Germline CDR1 reads MNHNY; CDR2 reads SVGAGI (reference sequence). The V end lost 8 bases, the J end lost 7 bases, and 21 bases lay between the germline ends. For the CDR3, the DNA is TGTGCCAGCCTCTCCCCGGCCCAGGGCCCCAATTCACCCCTCCACTTT. It encodes CASLSPAQGPNSPLHF.